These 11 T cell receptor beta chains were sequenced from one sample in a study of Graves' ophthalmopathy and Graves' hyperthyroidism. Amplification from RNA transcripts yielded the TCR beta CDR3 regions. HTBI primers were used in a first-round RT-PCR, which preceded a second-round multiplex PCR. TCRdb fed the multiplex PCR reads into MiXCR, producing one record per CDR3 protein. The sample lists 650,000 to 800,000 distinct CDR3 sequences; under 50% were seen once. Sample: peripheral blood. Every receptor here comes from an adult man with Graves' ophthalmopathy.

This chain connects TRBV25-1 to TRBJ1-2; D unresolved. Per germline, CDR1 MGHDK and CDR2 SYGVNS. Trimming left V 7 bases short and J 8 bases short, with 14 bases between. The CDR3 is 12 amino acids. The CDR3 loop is CASNTVESGYTF. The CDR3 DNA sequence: TGTGCCAGCAACACAGTCGAGAGCGGCTACACCTTC.

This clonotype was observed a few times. The CDR3 bases are TGTGCTAGTGCTATGACCAGATCCAACTATGGCTACACCTTC. Amino acid sequence: CASAMTRSNYGYTF. The chain links TRBV12-5 to TRBJ1-2; no firm D call. Trimming removed 7 bases at V and 2 bases at J, with 14 bases between. The CDR3 loop spans 14 amino acids. CDR1 and CDR2 from the germline V gene are LGHNT and FRNRAP.

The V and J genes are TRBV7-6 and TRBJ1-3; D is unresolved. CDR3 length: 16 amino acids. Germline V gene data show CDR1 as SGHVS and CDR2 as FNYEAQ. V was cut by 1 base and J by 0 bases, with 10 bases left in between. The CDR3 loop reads CASSLVGRSSGNTIYF. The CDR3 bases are TGTGCCAGCAGCTTAGTAGGGCGGAGCTCTGGAAACACCATATATTTT.

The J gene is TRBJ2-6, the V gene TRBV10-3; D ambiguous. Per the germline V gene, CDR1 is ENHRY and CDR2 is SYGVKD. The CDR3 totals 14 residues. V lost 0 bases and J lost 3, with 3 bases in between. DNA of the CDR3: TGTGCCATCAGTGAGTCCCTTGGGGCCAACGTCCTGACTTTC. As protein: CAISESLGANVLTF.

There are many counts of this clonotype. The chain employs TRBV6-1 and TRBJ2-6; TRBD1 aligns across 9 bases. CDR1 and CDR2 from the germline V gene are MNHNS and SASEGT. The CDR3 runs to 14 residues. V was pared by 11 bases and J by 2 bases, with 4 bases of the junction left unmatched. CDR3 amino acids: CAGTGRPGANVLTF. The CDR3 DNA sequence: TGTGCCGGGACAGGGCGGCCTGGGGCCAACGTCCTGACTTTC.

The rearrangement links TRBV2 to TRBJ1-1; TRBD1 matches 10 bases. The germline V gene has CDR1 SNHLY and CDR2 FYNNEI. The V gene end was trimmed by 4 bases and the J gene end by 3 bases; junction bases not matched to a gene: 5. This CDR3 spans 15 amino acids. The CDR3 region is CASSAGGQGYTEAFF. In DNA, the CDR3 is TGTGCCAGCAGTGCGGGGGGACAGGGGTACACTGAAGCTTTCTTT.

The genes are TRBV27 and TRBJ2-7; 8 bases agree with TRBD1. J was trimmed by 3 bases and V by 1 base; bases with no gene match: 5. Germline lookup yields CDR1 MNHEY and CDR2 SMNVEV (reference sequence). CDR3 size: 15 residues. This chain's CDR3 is CASSLYGTGDYEQYF. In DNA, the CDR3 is TGTGCCAGCAGTTTATATGGGACAGGAGACTACGAGCAGTACTTC.

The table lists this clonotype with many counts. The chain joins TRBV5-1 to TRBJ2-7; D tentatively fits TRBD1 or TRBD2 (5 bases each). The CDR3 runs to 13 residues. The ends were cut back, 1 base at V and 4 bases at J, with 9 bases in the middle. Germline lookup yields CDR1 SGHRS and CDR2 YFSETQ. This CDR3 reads CASSLQGRYEQYF. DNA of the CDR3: TGCGCCAGCAGCTTGCAGGGACGGTACGAGCAGTACTTC.

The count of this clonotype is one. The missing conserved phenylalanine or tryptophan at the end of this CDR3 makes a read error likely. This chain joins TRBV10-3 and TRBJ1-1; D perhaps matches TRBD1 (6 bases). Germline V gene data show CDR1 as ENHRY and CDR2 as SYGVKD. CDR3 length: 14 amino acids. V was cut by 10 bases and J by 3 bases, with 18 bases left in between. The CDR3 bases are TGTGCCAGCACCCTCGGGGGCGCGGACACTGAAGCTTTCTCT. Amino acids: CASTLGGADTEAFS.

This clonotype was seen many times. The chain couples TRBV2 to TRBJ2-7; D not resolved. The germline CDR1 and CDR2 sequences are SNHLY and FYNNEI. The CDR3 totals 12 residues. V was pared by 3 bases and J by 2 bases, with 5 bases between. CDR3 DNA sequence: TGTGCCAGCAGTGAGGTCGCCTACGAGCAGTACTTC. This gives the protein CASSEVAYEQYF.

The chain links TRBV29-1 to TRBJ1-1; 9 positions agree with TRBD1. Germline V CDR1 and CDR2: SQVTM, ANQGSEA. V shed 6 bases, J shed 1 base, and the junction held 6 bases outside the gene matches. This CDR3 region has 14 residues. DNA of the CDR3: TGCAGCGTCCGGGACAGGGTTGAGAACACTGAAGCTTTCTTT. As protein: CSVRDRVENTEAFF.